This T cell receptor beta chain appears in the sequencing data of a study of T cell clones after liver transplantation. On the study more broadly: Patients counted as tolerant after at least one year off all immunosuppression, enzymes not exceeding twice normal. Findings and caveats of the study: Rather than being deleted, graft donor-reactive T cells may have moved into the graft.

This clone has only a few counts. Its cognate antigen is unknown. Proliferating CFSE-low MLR cells were sequenced to define alloreactive TCRbeta sequences. Stimulators were graft donor PBMCs, splenocytes, lymph-node cells, or third-party PBMCs for pre-transplant recipient cells. Trimming cost V 4 bases and J 2 bases, with 19 bases left between them. The V gene's germline CDR1 is SGHTA and CDR2 FQGTGA. The CDR3 sequence is 17 residues long. The repertoire was sequenced with immunoSEQ multiplex PCR; TCRdb's copy has only in-frame clones and lacks some. The table has over a thousand clones, just under 30% seen once; the top ten hold about 20%.

The chain combines TRBV7-3 with TRBJ2-3; possibly TRBD2 for D (7 bases). Sequenced material: CD8+ T cells from PBMCs cultured with third-party cells. The clonotype was recovered from a human patient who received a liver transplant. Some T cells may originate from the graft donor. Here the CDR3 reads CASSSLGAGEPTDTQYF. The DNA for the CDR3 is TGTGCCAGCAGCTCTCTGGGGGCGGGGGAACCCACAGATACGCAGTATTTT.